The clone carrying this TCR beta chain was counted only a few times. What it binds is unknown. Scientists made TCR beta libraries using quantitative 5'-RACE with molecular barcodes. TCRdb redid the calling of the 5' RACE reads with MiXCR, one entry per CDR3 protein. The sample lists roughly 470,000 distinct CDR3 sequences; 20% to 30% were seen once. V lost 5 bases, J lost 5 bases, and 7 bases lay in between. This CDR3 region has 11 residues. The data originate from a study of CD8 T cells in ankylosing spondylitis. Whole-study results and caveats: What seemed typical of ankylosing spondylitis blood was a TCR beta motif built from about 8 highly homologous variants. Reports say disease-linked clones showed up significantly more in matched ankylosing spondylitis synovial fluid. Existing reports had already noted some motif variants in reactive arthritis synovial fluid and blood. Clones linked to the disease showed a CD8+ phenotype. They occurred at relatively low frequencies in peripheral blood.

The sample was blood, either unsorted or a sorted T cell fraction (not recorded which). The chain recombines TRBV12-3 or TRBV12-4 with TRBJ2-7; D gene unclear. The source is a male donor with ankylosing spondylitis. CDR3 loop: CASSPDNEQYF. CDR3 nucleotides: TGTGCCAGCAGTCCCGACAACGAGCAGTACTTC.